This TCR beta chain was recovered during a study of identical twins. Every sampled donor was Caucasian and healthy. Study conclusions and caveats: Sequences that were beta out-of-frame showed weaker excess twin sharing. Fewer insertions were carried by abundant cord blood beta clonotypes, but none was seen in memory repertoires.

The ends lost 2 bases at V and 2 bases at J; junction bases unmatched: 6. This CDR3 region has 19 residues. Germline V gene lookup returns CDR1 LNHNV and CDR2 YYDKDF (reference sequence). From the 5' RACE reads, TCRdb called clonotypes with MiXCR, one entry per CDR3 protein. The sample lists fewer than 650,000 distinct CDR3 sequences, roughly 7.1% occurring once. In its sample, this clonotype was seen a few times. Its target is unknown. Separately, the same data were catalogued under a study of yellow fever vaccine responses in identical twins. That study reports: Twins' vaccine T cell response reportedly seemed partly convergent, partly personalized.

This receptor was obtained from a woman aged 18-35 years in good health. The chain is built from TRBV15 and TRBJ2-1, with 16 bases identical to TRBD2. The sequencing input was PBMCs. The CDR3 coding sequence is TGTGCCACCAGCAGAATGGGACTAGCGGGAGGGCCCCCCTACAATGAGCAGTTCTTC. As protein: CATSRMGLAGGPPYNEQFF.